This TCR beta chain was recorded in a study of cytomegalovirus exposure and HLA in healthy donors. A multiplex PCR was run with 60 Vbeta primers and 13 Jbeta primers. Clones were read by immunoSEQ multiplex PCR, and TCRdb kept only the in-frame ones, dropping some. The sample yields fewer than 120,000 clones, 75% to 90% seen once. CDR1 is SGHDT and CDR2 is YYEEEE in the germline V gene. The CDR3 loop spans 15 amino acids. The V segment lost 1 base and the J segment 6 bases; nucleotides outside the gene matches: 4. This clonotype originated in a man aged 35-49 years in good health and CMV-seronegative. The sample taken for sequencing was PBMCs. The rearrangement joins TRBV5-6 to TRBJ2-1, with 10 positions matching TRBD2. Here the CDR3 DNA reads TGTGCCAGCAGCTTGACTAGCGGGGTTTCCAATGAGCAGTTCTTC. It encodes CASSLTSGVSNEQFF.